The clone carrying this T cell receptor beta chain was found many times. This specimen comes from a study of early T cells in non-severe SARS-CoV-2 infection. TCRdb reanalysed the 5' RACE reads using MiXCR and keeps one entry per CDR3 protein. The sample includes 37,000 or so distinct CDR3 sequences, 4.5% to 7.5% of them seen just once. What was sequenced was whole blood. The receptor was derived from an adult who was a healthcare worker with PCR-confirmed SARS-CoV-2 infection or an uninfected control (not recorded which).

CDR3 in DNA: TGTGCCAGCAGCGACAGGGGCCAAGAGACCCAGTACTTC. Encoded protein: CASSDRGQETQYF. The V call is TRBV7-9, the J call TRBJ2-5, with TRBD1 identical over 8 bases. This CDR3 is 13 amino acids long. Germline V lookup: CDR1 SEHNR, CDR2 FQNEAQ (reference sequence). V was pared by 5 bases and J by 1 base, with 0 bases of the junction left unmatched.